Described below is a single TCR beta chain sequence and its context. Its antigen is still unknown. Base-call qualities are not available, and no considerably larger clone is one nucleotide away. The sample belongs to a study of OX40 agonist ivuxolimab in advanced cancers. About the study as a whole: Ivuxolimab was a fully human IgG2 agonistic monoclonal antibody targeting the costimulatory receptor OX40 (CD134). Intravenous ivuxolimab was administered to patients every 2 weeks at six dose levels: 0.01, 0.1, 0.3, 1.5, 3 and 10 mg/kg. Among the 52 dose-escalation patients, approximately 20 had hepatocellular carcinoma, about 15 melanoma, 9 renal cell carcinoma and 9 head and neck cancer. The dose-escalation cohort was around 84% male with a mean age of approximately 60 years, ranging from roughly 20 to 80. Patients were allowed to have had prior anti-PD-1, anti-PD-L1 or anti-CTLA-4 therapy, and approximately 40% of the dose-escalation patients had been treated with checkpoint inhibitors. Partial responses were achieved by three dose-escalation patients, of whom one had hepatocellular carcinoma and two had cutaneous melanoma. The point of sequencing TCRbeta in the periphery was to test whether ivuxolimab changed TCR sequence diversity and drove clonal T-cell expansion. The paper reports the monotherapy dose-escalation portion (N = 52 patients) of the phase I ivuxolimab trial.

Findings and caveats that apply to the study as a whole: Low levels of normalized T-cell clonal expansion were also shown by some nonresponding patients. Partial responders in the 0.1-3.0 mg/kg groups had among the lowest normalized peripheral clonal expansion, especially among CD8+ T cells. On average, CD8+ T cells showed more expanded clones than CD4+ T cells after ivuxolimab. At doses of 0.1 to 3.0 mg/kg, clonal expansion of both CD4+ and CD8+ blood T cells was observed from baseline to week 6. The antigen specificity of the peripheral T cells that underwent clonal expansion was not determined.

The trial excluded patients who had a history of autoimmune disease or who were on systemic immunosuppression. Peripheral blood for TCR sequencing was collected from all dose cohorts at baseline, on cycle 4 day 1, and on cycle 7 day 1. Samples were obtained from an open-label, multicenter, first-in-human phase I dose-escalation trial of ivuxolimab. The trial enrolled adults with locally advanced or metastatic head and neck squamous cell, hepatocellular, melanoma or renal cell carcinoma. CD4+ and CD8+ T cells were sorted separately from peripheral blood before TCR sequencing. Genomic DNA was extracted from sorted cells for sequencing of the TCRbeta CDR3 region. TCRbeta CDR3 regions were sequenced using the immunoSEQ Assay. TCRdb's version of the immuneACCESS table is confined to in-frame rearrangements and falls short of the full clone set. An unresolved V gene accounts for under half of the shortfall where checked; the remainder is of unknown origin. The sample table lists fewer than 85,000 clones, 84% of them with a count of one. Clones ranked in the top ten supply around 0.5% of the sample.

Trimming accounts for 2 bases at V and 0 bases at J, while the number of junction bases matched to no gene is 6. The CDR3 contains 16 residues, cysteine and phenylalanine counted. The retained sequence is limited to the CDR3, 48 bases, with the frame set at the first base. For CDR1 and CDR2, the germline V gene lists KGHSH and LQKENI. The sequencing here drew on CD4+ or CD8+ T cells sorted from blood, taken in a trial of the OX40 agonist ivuxolimab. The chain couples TRBV18 to TRBJ2-7; 8 central nucleotides agree with TRBD2. This TCR was sampled from an adult with an advanced solid tumor such as melanoma, head and neck, liver or kidney cancer. At the DNA level, the sequence is TGTGCCAGCTCACCAATAGCGGGACTTAGCTCCTACGAGCAGTACTTC. It is translated as CASSPIAGLSSYEQYF.